This paragraph reports one TCR beta chain. Its specific antigen is unknown. No much larger clonotype is one base removed from it; base qualities were not supplied. Donors were around 37 systemically healthy Caucasian individuals from Russia aged roughly 6 to 100 years. About 9.1 milliliters of peripheral blood were collected from each donor into EDTA-treated Vacutainer tubes. Ficoll-Paque density-gradient centrifugation was used to isolate PBMCs, with at least 7 million per sample. Total RNA, at least 6 micrograms per sample, was extracted from PBMCs with Trizol reagent. The percentages of naive CD45RAhigh/CD27high T cells were determined by flow cytometry on a PBMC aliquot from every donor. The source of the sample is a study of blood T cells in healthy people across ages (dated by TCRdb to the mid-2010s). In terms of the full investigation: Template switching captured roughly one uniquely barcoded TCR beta cDNA molecule per two T cells in model experiments. Age-related changes in TCR beta repertoire diversity were measured in the study by deep sequencing normalized with unique cDNA molecular identifiers. Four age groups were formed from the donors: young (average about 15 years), middle-aged (approximately 42), aged (roughly 56) and long-lived (82). To avoid experimental bias, donors of different ages were randomly spread across the sequencing lanes. Two additional independent replicas of 1 million unique cDNA reads from the same blood draw were analyzed for two donors (one aged 18 to 29 and one aged 80 or older). Paper-wide results and their limitations: The CMV infection status of donors was not known, potentially confounding age-related changes in expanded clonotypes. As age increased, observed TCR beta diversity per million T cells dropped in a roughly linear way, and a significant reduction was already evident by age 40. Compared with the aged group, the long-lived group had more naive CD4+ T cells, fewer expanded clones and increased TCR diversity, a pattern suggesting age selection. Estimates of total diversity based on one million sequenced T cells were regarded as lower bounds and as underestimates. Conclusive comparison of naive and antigen-experienced compartments was prevented by the profiling of bulk unsorted PBMCs. There was a strong correlation between observed TCR beta diversity and the percentage of naive T cells measured by flow cytometry.

According to the germline V gene, CDR1 reads KGHDR and CDR2 reads SFDVKD. The CDR3 spans 15 residues, from the cysteine through the phenylalanine. Kept here is only the CDR3 DNA, which spans 45 bases and is read in frame from base 1. Trimmed from V: 7 bases; trimmed from J: 6 bases; junction bases lacking a gene match: 10. Receptor libraries were prepared by 5' RACE. Sequencing relied on an Illumina HiSeq 2500. A second PCR of about 6 to 12 cycles was performed with a sample-barcoded 5' primer and a J-beta primer mix. A unique molecular identifier was introduced onto each TCR beta cDNA molecule by a template-switch 5' adaptor carrying 12 random nucleotides. At least 3 million CDR3-containing paired-end reads were obtained from each sample. All of the RNA was converted into first-strand cDNA using the Mint cDNA synthesis kit, with a TRBC-specific oligonucleotide serving as the primer. After uracil-DNA glycosylase treatment, a first 18-cycle PCR used universal primers M1SS and BC2_uni_R on all cDNA. On the authors' methods: Each sample was normalized by randomly selecting 1 million high-quality reads, each carrying a distinct molecular identifier. Reads with shared molecular identifiers were discarded instead of being binned into consensus sequences. MiTCR, set to a Q25 quality threshold and the strictest error-elimination algorithm, was used for CDR3 identification, clonotype clustering and error correction. A nonparametric unseen species model with Euler transformation was used to estimate a lower bound on total TCR beta diversity. TCRdb's own reprocessing of the public reads used fastp at Q25 and MiXCR and kept productive beta chains. Each record represents a unique CDR3 protein, reported with the most common genes and DNA among its rows. These V and J calls originate from TCRdb's pipeline instead of the authors' own analysis. This sample comprises about 770,000 distinct CDR3 sequences, under 45% of them detected only once. The top ten clones comprise about a fifth of the sample.

The sequencing sample was made of blood. The source of this sequence is a man between 60 and 75 years old in good health. The chain employs TRBV24-1 and TRBJ2-5, and TRBD1 matches 10 of the central bases. The CDR3 protein is CATSPGQGEGKTQYF. The sequence in DNA is TGTGCCACCAGCCCCGGACAGGGGGAGGGGAAGACCCAGTACTTC.